This T cell receptor beta chain is drawn from a study of response to subunit inactivated influenza vaccine. TCRdb ran MiXCR on the RT-PCR reads and lists one entry per CDR3 protein. The profile covers over 150,000 distinct CDR3 sequences, with 13% to 15% appearing a single time and about 28% taken by the ten largest. Notes on the study in general: There was a suggestion from the authors that each seasonal influenza vaccination recruits few new T cells.

This clonotype was counted ten times or more. Its antigen is still unknown. The CDR3 is 16 amino acids. Trimming removed 4 bases at V and 0 bases at J, with 14 bases between. Germline values: CDR1 SGHRS, CDR2 YFSETQ. The sequencing here drew on CD8+ T cells sorted from PBMCs, taken about 5 days after vaccination. This TCR was recovered from a middle-aged man who received an inactivated influenza vaccine. This chain uses TRBV5-1 with TRBJ1-5, with D uncertain. The CDR3, as DNA: TGCGCCAGCAGCACGGATGCTGGGCCTAGCAATCAGCCCCAGCATTTT. Amino acids: CASSTDAGPSNQPQHF.